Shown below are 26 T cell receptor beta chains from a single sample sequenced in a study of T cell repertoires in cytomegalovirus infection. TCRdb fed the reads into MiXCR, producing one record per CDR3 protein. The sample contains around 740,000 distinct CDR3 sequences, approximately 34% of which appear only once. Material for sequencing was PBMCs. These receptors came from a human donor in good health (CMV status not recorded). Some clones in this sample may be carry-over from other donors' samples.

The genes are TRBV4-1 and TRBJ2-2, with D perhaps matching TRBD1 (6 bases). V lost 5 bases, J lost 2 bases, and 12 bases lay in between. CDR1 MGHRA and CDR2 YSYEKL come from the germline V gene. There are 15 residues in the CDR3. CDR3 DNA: TGCGCCAGCAGCTCCGGGACAAGCAACACCGGGGAGCTGTTTTTT. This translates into CASSSGTSNTGELFF.

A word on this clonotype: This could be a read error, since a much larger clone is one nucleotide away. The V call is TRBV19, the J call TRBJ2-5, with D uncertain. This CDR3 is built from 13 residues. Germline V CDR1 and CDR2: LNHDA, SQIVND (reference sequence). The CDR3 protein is CASSVDFQATQYF. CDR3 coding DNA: TGTGCCAGTAGTGTGGATTTCCAAGCGACCCAGTACTTC.

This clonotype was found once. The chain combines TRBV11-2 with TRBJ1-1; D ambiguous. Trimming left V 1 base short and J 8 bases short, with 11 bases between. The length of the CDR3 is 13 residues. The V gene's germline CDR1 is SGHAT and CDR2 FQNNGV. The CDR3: CASSLVLAGEAFF. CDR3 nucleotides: TGTGCCAGCAGCTTAGTGTTGGCAGGAGAAGCTTTCTTT.

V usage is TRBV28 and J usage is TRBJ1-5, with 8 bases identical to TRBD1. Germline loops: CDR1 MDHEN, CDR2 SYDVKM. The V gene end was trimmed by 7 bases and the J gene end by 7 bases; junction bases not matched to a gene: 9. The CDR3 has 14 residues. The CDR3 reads CASNHYGTGQPQHF. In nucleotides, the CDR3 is TGTGCCAGCAACCACTACGGGACAGGACAGCCCCAGCATTTT.

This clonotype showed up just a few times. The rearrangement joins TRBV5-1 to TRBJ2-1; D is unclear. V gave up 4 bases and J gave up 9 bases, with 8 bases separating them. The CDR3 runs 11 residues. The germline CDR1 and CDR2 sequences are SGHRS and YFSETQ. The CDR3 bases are TGCGCCAGCAGCCCAGATGGTGAGCAGTTCTTC. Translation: CASSPDGEQFF.

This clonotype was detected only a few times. The CDR3 DNA is TGTGCCAGCAGCCCCCAGTATAGCTTCTCAACCGGGGAGCTGTTTTTT. Translated, it gives CASSPQYSFSTGELFF. V gene TRBV6-2 or TRBV6-3 combines with J gene TRBJ2-2; D is ambiguous. This CDR3 has 16 amino acids. V lost 6 bases and J lost 5, with 19 bases in between. In germline, CDR1 is MNHEY, CDR2 SVGEGT.

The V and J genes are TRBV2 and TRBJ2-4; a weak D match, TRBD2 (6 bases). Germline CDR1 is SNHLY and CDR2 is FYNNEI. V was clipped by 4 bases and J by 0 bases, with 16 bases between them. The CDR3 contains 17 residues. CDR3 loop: CASSVLGGDIAKNIQYF. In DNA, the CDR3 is TGTGCCAGCAGTGTCCTCGGGGGTGATATAGCCAAAAACATTCAGTACTTC.

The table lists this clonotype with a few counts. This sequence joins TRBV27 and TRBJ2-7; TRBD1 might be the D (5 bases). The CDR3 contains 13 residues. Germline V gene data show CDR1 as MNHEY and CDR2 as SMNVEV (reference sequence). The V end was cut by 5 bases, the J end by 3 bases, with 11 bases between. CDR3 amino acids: CASSRDSYYEQYF. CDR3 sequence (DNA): TGTGCCAGCAGTCGAGACAGCTACTACGAGCAGTACTTC.

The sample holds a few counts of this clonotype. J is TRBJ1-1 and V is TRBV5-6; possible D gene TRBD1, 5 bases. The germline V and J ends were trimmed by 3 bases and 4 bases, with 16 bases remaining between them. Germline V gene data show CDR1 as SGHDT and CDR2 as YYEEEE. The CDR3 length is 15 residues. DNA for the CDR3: TGTGCCAGCAGCTGGGGTAGGGGACGGGGCACTGAAGCTTTCTTT. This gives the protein CASSWGRGRGTEAFF.

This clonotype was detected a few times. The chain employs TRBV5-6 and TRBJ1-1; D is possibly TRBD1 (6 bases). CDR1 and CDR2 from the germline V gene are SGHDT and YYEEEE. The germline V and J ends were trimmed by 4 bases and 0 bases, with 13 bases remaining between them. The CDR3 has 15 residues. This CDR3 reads CASSTDRLMNTEAFF. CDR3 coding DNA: TGTGCCAGCAGCACCGACAGGTTGATGAACACTGAAGCTTTCTTT.

The CDR3 spells CASTLTGPQNEKLFF. CDR3 sequence (DNA): TGTGCCAGTACTTTGACAGGCCCACAAAATGAAAAACTGTTTTTT. The chain combines TRBV19 with TRBJ1-4, with a possible D match to TRBD1 (6 bases). Looked up from germline, CDR1 is LNHDA and CDR2 is SQIVND (reference sequence). CDR3 size: 15 residues. With 7 bases removed from V and 5 bases from J, the gap between germline ends came to 17 bases.

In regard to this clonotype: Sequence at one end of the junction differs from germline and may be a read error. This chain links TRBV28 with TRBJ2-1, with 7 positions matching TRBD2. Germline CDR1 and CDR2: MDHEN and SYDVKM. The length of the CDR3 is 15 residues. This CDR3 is CAISAGTISYNEQFF. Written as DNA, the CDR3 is TGTGCCATCAGTGCCGGGACTATCTCCTACAATGAGCAGTTCTTC.

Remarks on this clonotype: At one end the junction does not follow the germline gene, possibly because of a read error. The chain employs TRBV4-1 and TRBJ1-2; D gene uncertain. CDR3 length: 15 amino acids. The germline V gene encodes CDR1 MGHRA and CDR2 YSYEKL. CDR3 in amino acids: CASRQDRAEAYGYTF. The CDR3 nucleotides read TGCGCCAGCAGACAAGATAGGGCGGAGGCGTATGGCTACACCTTC.

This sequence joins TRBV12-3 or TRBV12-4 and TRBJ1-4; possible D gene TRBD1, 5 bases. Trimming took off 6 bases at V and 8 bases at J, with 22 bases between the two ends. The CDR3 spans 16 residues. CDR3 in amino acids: CASRPGTGPEWEKLFF. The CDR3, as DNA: TGTGCCAGCAGGCCAGGAACGGGACCTGAGTGGGAAAAACTGTTTTTT.

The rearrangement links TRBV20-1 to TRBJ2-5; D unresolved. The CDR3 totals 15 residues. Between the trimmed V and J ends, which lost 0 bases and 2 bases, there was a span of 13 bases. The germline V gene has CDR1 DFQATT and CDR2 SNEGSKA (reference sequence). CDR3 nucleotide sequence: TGCAGTGCTAGAGATCTGGAGCAGGTACAAGAGACCCAGTACTTC. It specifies CSARDLEQVQETQYF.

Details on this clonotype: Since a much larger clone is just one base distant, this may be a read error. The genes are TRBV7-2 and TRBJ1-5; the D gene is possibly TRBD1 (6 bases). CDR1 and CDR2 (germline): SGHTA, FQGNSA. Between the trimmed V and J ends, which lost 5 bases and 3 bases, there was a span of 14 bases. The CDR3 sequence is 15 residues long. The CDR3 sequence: CASSVGGNINQPQHF. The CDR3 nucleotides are TGTGCCAGCAGCGTAGGGGGTAATATCAATCAGCCCCAGCATTTT.

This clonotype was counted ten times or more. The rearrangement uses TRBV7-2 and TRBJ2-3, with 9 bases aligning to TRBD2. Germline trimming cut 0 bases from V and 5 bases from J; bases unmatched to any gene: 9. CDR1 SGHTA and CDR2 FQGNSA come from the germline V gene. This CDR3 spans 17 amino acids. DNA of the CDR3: TGTGCCAGCAGCTTAGCGAGCCTAGCGGGAATCAGAGATACGCAGTATTTT. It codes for CASSLASLAGIRDTQYF.

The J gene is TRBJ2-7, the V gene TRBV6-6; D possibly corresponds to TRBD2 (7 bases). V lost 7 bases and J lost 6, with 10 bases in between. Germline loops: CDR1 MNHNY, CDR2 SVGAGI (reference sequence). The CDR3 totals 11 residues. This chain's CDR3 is CASKGGSEQYF. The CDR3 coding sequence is TGTGCCAGCAAGGGGGGGAGCGAGCAGTACTTC.

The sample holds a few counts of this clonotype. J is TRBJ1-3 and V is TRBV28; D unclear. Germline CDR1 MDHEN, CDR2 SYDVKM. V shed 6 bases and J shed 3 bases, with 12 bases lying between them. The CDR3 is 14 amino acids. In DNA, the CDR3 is TGTGCCAGCAGCACAGCTCCGATTGGAAACACCATATATTTT. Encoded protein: CASSTAPIGNTIYF.

The CDR3 loop reads CSAILTSATQYF. Here the CDR3 DNA reads TGCAGTGCTATCCTTACTAGCGCCACGCAGTATTTT. The chain recombines TRBV20-1 with TRBJ2-3; 7 nucleotides line up with TRBD2. Unmatched junction bases numbered 7, after V lost 4 bases and J lost 9 bases. Germline V lookup: CDR1 DFQATT, CDR2 SNEGSKA (reference sequence). CDR3 length equals 12 residues.

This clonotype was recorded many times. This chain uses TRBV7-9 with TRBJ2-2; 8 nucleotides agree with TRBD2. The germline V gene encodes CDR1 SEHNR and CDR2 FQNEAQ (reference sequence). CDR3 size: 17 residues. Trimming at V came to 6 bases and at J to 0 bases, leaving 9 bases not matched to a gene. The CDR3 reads CASRLPLSGANTGELFF. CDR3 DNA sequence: TGTGCCAGCAGACTCCCCCTTAGCGGGGCGAACACCGGGGAGCTGTTTTTT.

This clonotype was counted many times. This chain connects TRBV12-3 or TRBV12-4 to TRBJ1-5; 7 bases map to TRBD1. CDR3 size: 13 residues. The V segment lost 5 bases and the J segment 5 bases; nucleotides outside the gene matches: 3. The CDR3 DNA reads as TGTGCCAGCAGTGGGACAGCGGATCAGCCCCAGCATTTT. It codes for CASSGTADQPQHF.

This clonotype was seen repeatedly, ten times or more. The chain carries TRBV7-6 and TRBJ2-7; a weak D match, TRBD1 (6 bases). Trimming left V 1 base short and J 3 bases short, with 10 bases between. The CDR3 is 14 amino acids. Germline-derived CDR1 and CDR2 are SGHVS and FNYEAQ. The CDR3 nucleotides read TGTGCCAGCAGCTTAGGTTCAGGGGTCTACGAGCAGTACTTC. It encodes CASSLGSGVYEQYF.

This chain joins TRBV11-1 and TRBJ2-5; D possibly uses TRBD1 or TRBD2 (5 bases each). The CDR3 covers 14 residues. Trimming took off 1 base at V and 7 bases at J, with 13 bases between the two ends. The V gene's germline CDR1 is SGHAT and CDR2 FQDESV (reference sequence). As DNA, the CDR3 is TGTGCCAGCAGCTTAGACTGGGACGAGGGGACCCAGTACTTC. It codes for CASSLDWDEGTQYF.

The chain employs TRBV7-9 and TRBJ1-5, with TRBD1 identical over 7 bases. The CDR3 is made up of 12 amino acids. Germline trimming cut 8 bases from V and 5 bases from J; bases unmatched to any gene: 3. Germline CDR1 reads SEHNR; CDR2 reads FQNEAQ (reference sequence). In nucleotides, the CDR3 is TGTGCCAGCTGCACAGGGGATCAGCCCCAGCATTTT. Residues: CASCTGDQPQHF.

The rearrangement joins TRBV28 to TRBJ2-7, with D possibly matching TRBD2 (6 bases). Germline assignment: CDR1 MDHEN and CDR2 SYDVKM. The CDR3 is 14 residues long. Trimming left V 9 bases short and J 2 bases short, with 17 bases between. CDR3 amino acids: CASLESGSPYEQYF. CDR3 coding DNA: TGTGCCAGTCTCGAGTCCGGGAGTCCCTACGAGCAGTACTTC.